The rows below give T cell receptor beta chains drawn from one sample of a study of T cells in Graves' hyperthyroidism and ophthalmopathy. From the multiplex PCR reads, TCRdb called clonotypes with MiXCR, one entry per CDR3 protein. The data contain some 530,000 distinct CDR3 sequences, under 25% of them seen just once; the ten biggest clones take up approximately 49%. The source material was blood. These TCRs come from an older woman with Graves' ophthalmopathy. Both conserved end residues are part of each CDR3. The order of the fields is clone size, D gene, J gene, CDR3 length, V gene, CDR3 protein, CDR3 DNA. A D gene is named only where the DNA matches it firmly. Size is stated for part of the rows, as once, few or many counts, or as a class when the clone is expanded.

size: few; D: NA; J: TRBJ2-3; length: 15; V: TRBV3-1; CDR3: CASSGLAPSTDTQYF; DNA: TGTGCCAGCAGCGGGCTAGCTCCTAGCACAGATACGCAGTATTTT
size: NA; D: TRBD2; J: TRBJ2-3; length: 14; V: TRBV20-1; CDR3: CSARLAGRTDTQYF; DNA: TGCAGTGCTAGACTAGCGGGCCGCACAGATACGCAGTATTTT
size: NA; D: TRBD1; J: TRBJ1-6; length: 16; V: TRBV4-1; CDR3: CASSQDRGTVSSPLHF; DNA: TGCGCCAGCAGCCAAGATCGGGGGACAGTCTCTTCACCCCTCCACTTT
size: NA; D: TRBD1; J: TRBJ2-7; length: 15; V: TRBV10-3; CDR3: CAISENGQGSPRQYF; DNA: TGTGCCATCAGTGAGAACGGACAGGGGTCCCCAAGGCAGTACTTC
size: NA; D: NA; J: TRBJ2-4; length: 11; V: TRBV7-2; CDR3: CASSEGVIQYF; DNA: TGTGCCAGCAGCGAAGGGGTAATTCAGTACTTC
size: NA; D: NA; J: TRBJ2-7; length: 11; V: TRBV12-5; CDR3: CASGLTGLQYF; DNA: TGTGCTAGTGGTTTGACAGGGTTGCAGTACTTC
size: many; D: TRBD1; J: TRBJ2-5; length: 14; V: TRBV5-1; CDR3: CASSLGQAQETQYF; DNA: TGTGCCAGCAGCCTCGGACAGGCCCAAGAGACCCAGTACTTC
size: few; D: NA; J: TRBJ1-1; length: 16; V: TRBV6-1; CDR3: CASSEINRYSNTEAFF; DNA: TGTGCCAGCAGTGAAATTAACAGGTATTCGAACACTGAAGCTTTCTTT
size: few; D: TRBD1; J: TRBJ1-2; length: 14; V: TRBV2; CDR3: CASSEDLGGVGYTF; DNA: TGTGCCAGCAGTGAAGACCTAGGGGGCGTGGGCTACACCTTC
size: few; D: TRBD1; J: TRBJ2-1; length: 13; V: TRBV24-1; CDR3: CAFPGTGPDEQFF; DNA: TGTGCCTTTCCCGGGACAGGACCAGATGAGCAGTTCTTC
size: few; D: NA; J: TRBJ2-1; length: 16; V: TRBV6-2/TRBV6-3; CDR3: CASSYSSQFRHNEQFF; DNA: TGTGCCAGCAGTTACTCGTCACAGTTCCGGCACAATGAGCAGTTCTTC
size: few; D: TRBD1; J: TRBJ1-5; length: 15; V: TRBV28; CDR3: CASSSQGNGNQPQHF; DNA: TGTGCCAGCAGTTCACAGGGGAATGGCAATCAGCCCCAGCATTTT
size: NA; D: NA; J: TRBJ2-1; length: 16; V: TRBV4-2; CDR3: CASSHGTVSSYNEQFF; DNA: TGTGCCAGCAGCCACGGGACGGTCAGCTCCTACAATGAGCAGTTCTTC
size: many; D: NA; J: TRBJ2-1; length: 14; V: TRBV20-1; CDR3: CSARDPRRGDEQFF; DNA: TGCAGTGCTAGAGATCCCCGCAGGGGGGATGAGCAGTTCTTC
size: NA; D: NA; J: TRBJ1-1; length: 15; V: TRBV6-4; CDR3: CASSQLEHRYTEAFF; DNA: TGTGCCAGCAGTCAACTGGAACACAGATACACTGAAGCTTTCTTT
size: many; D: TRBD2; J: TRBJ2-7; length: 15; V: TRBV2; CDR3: CASSELAGGPYEQYF; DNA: TGTGCCAGCAGTGAACTAGCGGGAGGGCCCTACGAGCAGTACTTC